Given below is one TCR beta chain in context. Its antigen has not been determined. A much larger clone sits a single nucleotide away, making a read error possible. Because the CDR3 is missing its conserved closing phenylalanine or tryptophan, this is likely a read error. Total RNA and DNA were co-extracted from about 19-30 mg of bulk tissue with the AllPrep DNA/RNA mini kit, without cell sorting. Between late 2015 and early 2016, roughly five patients in China with histopathologically diagnosed primary liver carcinoma had their tumors surgically resected. Patients had chronic HBV infection and were treatment-naive at sampling. Five spatially separated regions were sampled per tumor: superior, inferior, left-lateral and right-lateral poles, plus the tumor centre. Histological examination found more than 80% viable tumor cells in every tumor sample. Each fresh piece of tumor and adjacent tissue was cut in two, with one half stored in RNAlater at -80 degrees C and the other half sent for histology.

The data derive from a study of tumor-infiltrating lymphocytes in primary liver carcinoma (dated by TCRdb to about 2017). Describing the broader study: Hepatocellular carcinoma (four) or combined HCC and intrahepatic cholangiocarcinoma (one) was present in the five patients, who were three men and two women aged 30 to 69 years. The five patients had tumors staged T1-T3 N0M0, with maximum diameters ranging from roughly 4.2 to 11 cm. Each sample produced about 3.5 to 8 million productive TCRbeta reads, and read depth showed no significant difference between tissue types. TCRbeta repertoire sequencing, expression microarrays and whole-exome sequencing were combined in the study across five regions of each liver tumor, with adjacent normal tissue and blood also included. TCRbeta repertoire sequencing covered some 35 specimens from 5 patients: about 25 tumor regions, 5 adjacent noncancerous liver tissues and 5 peripheral blood samples. Agilent mRNA microarray profiling was performed on the 25 tumor region samples to relate TCRbeta repertoire diversity to the local molecular phenotype. Technical replicate repertoires showed high reproducibility, with mean shared-clone rates about 0.88 and correlation coefficients above 0.95.

A constant-region primer and ProtoScript II reverse transcriptase were used to reverse-transcribe TCRbeta-specific cDNA from roughly 0.5 ug total RNA. Construction of the TCRbeta libraries relied on three nested rounds of multiplex PCR, following a slightly modified ARM-PCR procedure. Sample barcodes and Illumina adapters were attached in a final 25-cycle PCR using Deep VentR polymerase. Before sequencing, amplicons of 200-500 bp were purified from gel using a QIAquick gel extraction kit. TCRbeta amplicons were sequenced on an Illumina HiSeq 2500 with 250-bp paired-end reads. In the original analysis: Quality trimming of reads was performed with Trimmomatic v0.33, and paired reads were merged with FLASH v1.2.11 so that full CDR3 sequences could be recovered. V, D and J germline segments were assigned to the rearranged TCRbeta sequences using MiGEC v1.2.1b. Clonotype statistics and Shannon-Wiener diversity indices were calculated with VDJtools v1.0.0. Except for diversity analysis, only each sample's 250 most abundant clonotypes were used in subsequent analyses to reduce sampling bias. TCRdb trimmed public reads at Q25 via fastp, called clones via MiXCR and kept in-frame beta chains. Rows merge per CDR3 protein into single entries with the most common DNA and genes. The V and J calls reflect TCRdb's pipeline rather than the authors' work. The sample table records 90,000 to 150,000 distinct CDR3 sequences; roughly three fifths of these occur just once. The top ten clones comprise around 9.3% of the sample.

Results the study describes overall, beyond this receptor: Only the TCR beta chain was sequenced, so true repertoire diversity is likely underestimated because unpaired alpha chains were not captured. Repertoire overlap was higher between tumor regions (mean around 36%) than tumor-adjacent (approximately 17%) or tumor-blood (approximately 15%) pairs, consistent with antigen-driven expansion. A significantly larger repertoire fraction was made up by the top 250 clones in tumors than in blood (p = 0.039). Since the samples were bulk and unsorted, there was no way to compare CD4+ and CD8+ T cell repertoires. Only a few patients were included in the study, and the authors note that the findings should be validated in a larger study. Just about 8-25% of top clones turned up in all five regions of a tumor, which suggests spatial heterogeneity among tumor-infiltrating T cells.

The sequenced material came from liver tumor tissue from sampling region 1. The cell subset or site label here, explained by the study, means: tumor region T1, superior pole. This clonotype was sampled from an older woman with primary liver carcinoma and hepatitis B virus infection.

The CDR3 amino acid sequence is: CASSESGNSYNSPLHY. The bases are TGTGCCAGCAGTGAATCAGGAAACTCCTATAATTCACCCCTCCACTAT. Recombination linked TRBV6-1 to TRBJ1-6; the D gene remains uncertain. In the germline V gene, CDR1 corresponds to MNHNS and CDR2 to SASEGT. Relative to germline, V is 2 bases shorter and J is 0 bases shorter, with 8 bases between their ends. A total of 16 residues make up the CDR3, ends included. Just CDR3 DNA is preserved here, 48 bases in frame from base 1.